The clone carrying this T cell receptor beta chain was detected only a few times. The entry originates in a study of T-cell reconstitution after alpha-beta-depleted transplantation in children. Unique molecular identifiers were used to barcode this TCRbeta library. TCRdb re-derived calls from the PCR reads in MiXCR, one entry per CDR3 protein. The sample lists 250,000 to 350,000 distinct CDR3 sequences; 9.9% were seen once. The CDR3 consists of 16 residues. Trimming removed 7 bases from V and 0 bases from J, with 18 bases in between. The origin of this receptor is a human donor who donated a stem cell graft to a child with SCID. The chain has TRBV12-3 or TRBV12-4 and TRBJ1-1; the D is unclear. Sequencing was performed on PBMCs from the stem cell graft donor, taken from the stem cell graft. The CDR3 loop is CASTKAVGQVNTEAFF. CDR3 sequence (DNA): TGTGCCAGCACCAAAGCGGTAGGGCAGGTGAACACTGAAGCTTTCTTT.